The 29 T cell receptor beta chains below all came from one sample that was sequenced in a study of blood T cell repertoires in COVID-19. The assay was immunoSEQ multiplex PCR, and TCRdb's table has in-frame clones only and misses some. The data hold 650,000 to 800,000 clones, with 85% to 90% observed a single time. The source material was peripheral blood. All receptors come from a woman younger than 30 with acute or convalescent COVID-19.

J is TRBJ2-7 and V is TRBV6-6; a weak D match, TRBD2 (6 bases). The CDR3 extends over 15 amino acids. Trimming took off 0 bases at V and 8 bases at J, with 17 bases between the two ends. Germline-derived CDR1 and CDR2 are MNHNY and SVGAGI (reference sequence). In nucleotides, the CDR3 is TGTGCCAGCAGTTACTCAAGATCAGAACTAGCCAAGCAGTACTTC. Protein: CASSYSRSELAKQYF.

The CDR3 sequence: CASSPGRYSPLHF. CDR3 DNA: TGTGCCAGCAGCCCCGGTCGTTATTCACCCCTCCACTTT. The chain carries TRBV12-3 or TRBV12-4 and TRBJ1-6; D remains unclear. This CDR3 has 13 residues. V was pared by 6 bases and J by 8 bases, with 11 bases between.

As DNA, the CDR3 is TGTGCCACCGAGGACAGGGGAAGCAATCAGCCCCAGCATTTT. This codes for CATEDRGSNQPQHF. The V call is TRBV15, the J call TRBJ1-5; 9 nucleotides match TRBD1. Germline CDR1 reads LNHNV; CDR2 reads YYDKDF (reference sequence). The CDR3 spans 14 residues. The V and J ends lost 8 bases and 1 base, in that order; junction bases with no gene match: 3.

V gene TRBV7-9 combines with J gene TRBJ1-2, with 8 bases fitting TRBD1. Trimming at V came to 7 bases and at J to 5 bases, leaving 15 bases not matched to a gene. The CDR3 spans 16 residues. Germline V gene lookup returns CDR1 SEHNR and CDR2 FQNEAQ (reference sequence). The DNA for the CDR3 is TGTGCCAGCATCGGAGGTAACCCAGGGGGCGCATATGGCTACACCTTC. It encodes CASIGGNPGGAYGYTF.

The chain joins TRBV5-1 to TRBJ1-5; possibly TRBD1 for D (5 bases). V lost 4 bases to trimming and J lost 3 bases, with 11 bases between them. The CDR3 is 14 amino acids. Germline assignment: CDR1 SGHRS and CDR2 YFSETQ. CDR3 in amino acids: CASSEGTNNQPQHF. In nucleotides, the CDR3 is TGCGCCAGCAGCGAGGGGACTAACAATCAGCCCCAGCATTTT.

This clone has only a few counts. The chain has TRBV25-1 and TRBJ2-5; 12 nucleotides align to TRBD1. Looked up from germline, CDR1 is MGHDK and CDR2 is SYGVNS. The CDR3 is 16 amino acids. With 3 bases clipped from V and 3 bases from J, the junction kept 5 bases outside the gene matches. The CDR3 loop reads CASSEGTGGFEETQYF. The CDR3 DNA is TGTGCCAGCAGTGAGGGGACAGGGGGCTTTGAAGAGACCCAGTACTTC.

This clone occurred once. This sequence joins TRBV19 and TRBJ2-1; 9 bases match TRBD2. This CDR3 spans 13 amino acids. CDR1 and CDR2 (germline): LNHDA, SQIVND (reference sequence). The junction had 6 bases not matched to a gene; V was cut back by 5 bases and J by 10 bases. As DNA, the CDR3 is TGTGCCAGTAGTGCGGGGGGGCCGTACGAGCAGTTCTTC. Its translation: CASSAGGPYEQFF.

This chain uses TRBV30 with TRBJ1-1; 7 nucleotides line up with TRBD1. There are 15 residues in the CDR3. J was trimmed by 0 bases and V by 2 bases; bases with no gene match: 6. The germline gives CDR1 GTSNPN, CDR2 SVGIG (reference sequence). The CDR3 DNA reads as TGTGCCTGGAGTAAGAACAGGGGCGTGAACACTGAAGCTTTCTTT. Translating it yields CAWSKNRGVNTEAFF.

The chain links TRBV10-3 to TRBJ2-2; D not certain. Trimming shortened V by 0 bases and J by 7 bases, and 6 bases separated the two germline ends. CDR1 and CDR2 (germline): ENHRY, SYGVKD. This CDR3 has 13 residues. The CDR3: CAISESPGGELFF. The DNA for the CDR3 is TGTGCCATCAGTGAGTCGCCGGGCGGGGAGCTGTTTTTT.

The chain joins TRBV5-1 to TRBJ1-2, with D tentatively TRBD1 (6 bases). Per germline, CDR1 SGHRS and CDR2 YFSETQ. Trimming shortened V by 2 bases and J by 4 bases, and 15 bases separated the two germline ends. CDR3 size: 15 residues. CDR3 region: CASSFPNRDLYGYTF. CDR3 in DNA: TGCGCCAGCAGCTTTCCCAACAGGGACCTCTATGGCTACACCTTC.

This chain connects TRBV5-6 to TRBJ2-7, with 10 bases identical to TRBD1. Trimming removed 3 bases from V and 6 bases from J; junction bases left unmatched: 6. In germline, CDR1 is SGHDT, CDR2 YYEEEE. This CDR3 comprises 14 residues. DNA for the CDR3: TGTGCCAGCAGCTGGGACAGGGGTTCGACCGAGCAGTACTTC. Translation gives CASSWDRGSTEQYF. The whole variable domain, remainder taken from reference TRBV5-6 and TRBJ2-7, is DAGVTQSPTHLIKTRGQQVTLRCSPKSGHDTVSWYQQALGQGPQFIFQYYEEEERQRGNFPDRFSGHQFPNYSSELNVNALLLGDSALYLCASSWDRGSTEQYFGPGTRLTVT.

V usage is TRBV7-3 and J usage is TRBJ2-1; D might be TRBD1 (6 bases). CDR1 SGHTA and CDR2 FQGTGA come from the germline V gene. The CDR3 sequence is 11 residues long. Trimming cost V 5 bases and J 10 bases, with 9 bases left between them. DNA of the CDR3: TGTGCCAGCAGCCAAGGGGGAGAGCAGTTCTTC. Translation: CASSQGGEQFF.

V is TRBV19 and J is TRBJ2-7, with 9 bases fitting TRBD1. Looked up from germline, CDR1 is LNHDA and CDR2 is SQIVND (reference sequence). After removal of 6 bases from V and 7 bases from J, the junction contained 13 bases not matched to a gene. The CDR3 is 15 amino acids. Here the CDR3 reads CASRVTGQGWGEQYF. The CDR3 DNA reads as TGTGCCAGTAGGGTGACGGGACAGGGATGGGGAGAGCAGTACTTC.

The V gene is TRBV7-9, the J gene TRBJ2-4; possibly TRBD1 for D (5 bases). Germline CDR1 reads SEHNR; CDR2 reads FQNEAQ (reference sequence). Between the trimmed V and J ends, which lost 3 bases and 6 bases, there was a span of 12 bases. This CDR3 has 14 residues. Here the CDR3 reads CASSFPSGANIQYF. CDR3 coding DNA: TGTGCCAGCAGCTTCCCCAGTGGGGCAAACATTCAGTACTTC.

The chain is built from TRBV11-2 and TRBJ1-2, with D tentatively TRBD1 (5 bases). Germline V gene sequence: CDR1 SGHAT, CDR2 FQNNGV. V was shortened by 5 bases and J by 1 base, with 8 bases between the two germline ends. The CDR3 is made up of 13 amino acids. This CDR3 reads CASSPDNNYGYTF. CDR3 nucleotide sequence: TGTGCCAGCAGCCCGGACAATAACTATGGCTACACCTTC.

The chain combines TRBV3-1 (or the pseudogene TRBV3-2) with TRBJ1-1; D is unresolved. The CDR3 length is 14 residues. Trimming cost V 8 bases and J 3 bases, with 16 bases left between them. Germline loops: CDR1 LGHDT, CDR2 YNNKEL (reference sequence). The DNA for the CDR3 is TGTGCCAGCCTGTTCGTCCTCGAGGACACTGAAGCTTTCTTT. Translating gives CASLFVLEDTEAFF.

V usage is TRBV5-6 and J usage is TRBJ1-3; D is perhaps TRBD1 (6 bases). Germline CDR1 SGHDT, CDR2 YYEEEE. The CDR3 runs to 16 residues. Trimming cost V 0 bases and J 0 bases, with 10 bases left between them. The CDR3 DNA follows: TGTGCCAGCAGCTTGGTGGACAGAAACTCTGGAAACACCATATATTTT. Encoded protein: CASSLVDRNSGNTIYF. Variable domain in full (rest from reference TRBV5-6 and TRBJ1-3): DAGVTQSPTHLIKTRGQQVTLRCSPKSGHDTVSWYQQALGQGPQFIFQYYEEEERQRGNFPDRFSGHQFPNYSSELNVNALLLGDSALYLCASSLVDRNSGNTIYFGEGSWLTVV.

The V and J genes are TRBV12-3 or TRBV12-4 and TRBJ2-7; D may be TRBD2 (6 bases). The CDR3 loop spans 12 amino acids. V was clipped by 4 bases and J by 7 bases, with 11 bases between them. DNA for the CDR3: TGTGCCAGCAGTTCTCCCGGGAGAGAGCAGTACTTC. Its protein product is CASSSPGREQYF.

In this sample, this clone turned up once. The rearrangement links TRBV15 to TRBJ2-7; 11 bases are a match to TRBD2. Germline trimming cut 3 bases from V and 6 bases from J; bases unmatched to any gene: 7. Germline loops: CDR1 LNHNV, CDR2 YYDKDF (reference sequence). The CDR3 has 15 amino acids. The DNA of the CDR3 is TGTGCCACCAGCAGGGGACTAGCGGTACGTGGCGAGCAGTACTTC. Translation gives CATSRGLAVRGEQYF.

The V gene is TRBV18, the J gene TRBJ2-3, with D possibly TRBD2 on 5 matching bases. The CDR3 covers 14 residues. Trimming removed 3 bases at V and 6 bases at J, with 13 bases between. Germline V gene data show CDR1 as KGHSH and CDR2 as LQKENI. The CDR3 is CASSPGLCTDTQYF. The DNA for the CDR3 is TGTGCCAGCTCACCCGGACTCTGTACGGATACGCAGTATTTT.

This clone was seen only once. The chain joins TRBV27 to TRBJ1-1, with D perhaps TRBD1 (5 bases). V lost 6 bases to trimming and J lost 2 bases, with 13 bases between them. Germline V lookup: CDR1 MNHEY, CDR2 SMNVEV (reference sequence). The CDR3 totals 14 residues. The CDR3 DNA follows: TGTGCCAGCAGCCGCCCGGGGGGAAACACTGAAGCTTTCTTT. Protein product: CASSRPGGNTEAFF.

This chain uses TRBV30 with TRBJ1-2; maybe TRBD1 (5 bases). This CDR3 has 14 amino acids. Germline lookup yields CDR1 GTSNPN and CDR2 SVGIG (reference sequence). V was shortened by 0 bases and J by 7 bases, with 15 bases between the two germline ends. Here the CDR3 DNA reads TGTGCCTGGAGTGTACTCGGGGGGGGAGGTGGCTACACCTTC. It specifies CAWSVLGGGGGYTF.

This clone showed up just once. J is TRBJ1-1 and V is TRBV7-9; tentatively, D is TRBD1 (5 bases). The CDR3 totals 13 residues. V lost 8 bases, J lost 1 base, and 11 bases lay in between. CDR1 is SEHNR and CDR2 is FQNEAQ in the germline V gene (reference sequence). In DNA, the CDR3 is TGTGCCAGCGGGGCAGGGTGGAACACTGAAGCTTTCTTT. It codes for CASGAGWNTEAFF.

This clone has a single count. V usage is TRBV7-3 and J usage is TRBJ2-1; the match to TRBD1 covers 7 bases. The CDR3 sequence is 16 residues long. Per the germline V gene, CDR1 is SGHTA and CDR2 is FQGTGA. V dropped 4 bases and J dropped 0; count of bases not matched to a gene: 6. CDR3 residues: CASSWMGQPSYNEQFF. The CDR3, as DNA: TGTGCCAGCAGCTGGATGGGACAGCCCTCCTACAATGAGCAGTTCTTC.

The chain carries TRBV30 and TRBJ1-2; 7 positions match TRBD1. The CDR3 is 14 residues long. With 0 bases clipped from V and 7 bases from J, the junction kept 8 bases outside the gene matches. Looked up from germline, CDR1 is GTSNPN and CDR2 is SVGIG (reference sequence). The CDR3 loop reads CAWSVDRLSAGYTF. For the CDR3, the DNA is TGTGCCTGGAGTGTGGACAGGCTCTCCGCTGGCTACACCTTC.

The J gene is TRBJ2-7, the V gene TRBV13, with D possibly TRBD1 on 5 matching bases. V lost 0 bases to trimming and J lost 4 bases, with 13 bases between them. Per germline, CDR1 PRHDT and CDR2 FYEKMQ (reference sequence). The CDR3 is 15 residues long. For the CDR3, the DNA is TGTGCCAGCAGCTTAGGAGCAGGGAAAAATTACGAGCAGTACTTC. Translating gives CASSLGAGKNYEQYF.

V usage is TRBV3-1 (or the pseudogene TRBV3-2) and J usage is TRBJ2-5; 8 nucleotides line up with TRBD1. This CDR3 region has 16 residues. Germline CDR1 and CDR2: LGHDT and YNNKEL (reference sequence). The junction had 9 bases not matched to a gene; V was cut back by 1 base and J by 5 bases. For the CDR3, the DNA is TGTGCCAGCAGCCAAGGAAGGCAGGGGGCATGGGAGACCCAGTACTTC. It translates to CASSQGRQGAWETQYF.

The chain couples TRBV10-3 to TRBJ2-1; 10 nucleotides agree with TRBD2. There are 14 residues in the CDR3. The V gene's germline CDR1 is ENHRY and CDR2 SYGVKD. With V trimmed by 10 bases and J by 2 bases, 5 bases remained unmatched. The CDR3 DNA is TGTGCCACCCGAGGACTAGCGGCCTACAATGAGCAGTTCTTC. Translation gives CATRGLAAYNEQFF.

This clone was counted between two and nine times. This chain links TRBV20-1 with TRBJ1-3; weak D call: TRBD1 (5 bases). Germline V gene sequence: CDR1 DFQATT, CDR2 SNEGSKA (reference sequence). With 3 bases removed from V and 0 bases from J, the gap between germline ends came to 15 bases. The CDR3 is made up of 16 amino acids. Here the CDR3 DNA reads TGCAGTGCTAGTCCTTGGGAGGGGCGCTCTGGAAACACCATATATTTT. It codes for CSASPWEGRSGNTIYF.